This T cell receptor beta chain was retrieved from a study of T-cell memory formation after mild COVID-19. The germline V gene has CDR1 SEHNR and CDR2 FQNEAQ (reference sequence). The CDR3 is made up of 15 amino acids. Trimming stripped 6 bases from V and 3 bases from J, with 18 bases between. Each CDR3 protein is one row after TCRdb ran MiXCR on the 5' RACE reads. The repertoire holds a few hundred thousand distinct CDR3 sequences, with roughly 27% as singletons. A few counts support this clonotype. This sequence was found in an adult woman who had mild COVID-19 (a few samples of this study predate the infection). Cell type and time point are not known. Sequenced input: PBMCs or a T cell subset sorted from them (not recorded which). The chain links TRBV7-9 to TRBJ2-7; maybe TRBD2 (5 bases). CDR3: CASSVVALGDYEQYF. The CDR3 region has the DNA TGTGCCAGCAGTGTAGTGGCACTAGGAGACTACGAGCAGTACTTC.